These 18 T cell receptor beta chains were sequenced from one sample in a study of neurological immune-mediated disorders. MiXCR, run by TCRdb on the 5' RACE reads, gives a single entry per CDR3 protein. Here the sample spans roughly 62,000 distinct CDR3 sequences, about 10% being singletons. Material for sequencing was PBMCs. The receptors stem from a man aged 60 to 69 in good health.

This clonotype has at least ten counts. J is TRBJ2-1 and V is TRBV20-1; D is undetermined. V was clipped by 1 base and J by 1 base, with 5 bases between them. The CDR3 runs 13 residues. Germline V CDR1 and CDR2: DFQATT, SNEGSKA (reference sequence). The CDR3 DNA follows: TGCAGTGCTAGAGTGACGTCCTACAATGAGCAGTTCTTC. It encodes CSARVTSYNEQFF.

This clonotype occurred many times. The chain is built from TRBV20-1 and TRBJ2-7; TRBD2 aligns across 7 bases. Germline CDR1 reads DFQATT; CDR2 reads SNEGSKA (reference sequence). Trimming cost V 7 bases and J 0 bases; bases outside gene matches: 3. The CDR3 loop spans 12 amino acids. Here the CDR3 reads CSGGGGSYEQYF. DNA of the CDR3: TGCAGTGGGGGCGGGGGCTCCTACGAGCAGTACTTC.

This clonotype was detected many times. The V call is TRBV29-1, the J call TRBJ1-1; D is ambiguous. Germline V lookup: CDR1 SQVTM, CDR2 ANQGSEA. The CDR3 consists of 10 residues. V was clipped by 8 bases and J by 3 bases, with 7 bases between them. CDR3 region: CSREDTEAFF. Here the CDR3 DNA reads TGCAGCCGAGAGGACACTGAAGCTTTCTTT.

This clonotype was found many times. The V and J genes are TRBV7-3 and TRBJ2-1, with D perhaps matching TRBD2 (6 bases). Germline CDR1 SGHTA, CDR2 FQGTGA. V was shortened by 2 bases and J by 5 bases, with 13 bases between the two germline ends. The CDR3 consists of 15 residues. CDR3 nucleotide sequence: TGTGCCAGCAGCTTAGGGGGGAAGACCAACAATGAGCAGTTCTTC. Translated, it gives CASSLGGKTNNEQFF.

Comment on this clonotype: A read error may explain this, as a much larger clone is one base away. The DNA of the CDR3 is TGTGCCACCGGACTAGCGTGGTTCACAGATACGCAGTATTTT. It is translated as CATGLAWFTDTQYF. The chain couples TRBV27 to TRBJ2-3; 9 positions match TRBD2. From germline, CDR1 is MNHEY and CDR2 SMNVEV (reference sequence). V was clipped by 10 bases and J by 2 bases; unmatched bases: 7. CDR3 size: 14 residues.

This clonotype was counted ten times or more. The gene calls are TRBV15 and TRBJ1-5; possibly TRBD1 for D (6 bases). The CDR3 is made up of 13 amino acids. V was cut by 11 bases and J by 3 bases, with 14 bases left in between. Per the germline V gene, CDR1 is LNHNV and CDR2 is YYDKDF (reference sequence). The CDR3 spells CASSTGINQPQHF. The CDR3 nucleotides read TGTGCCTCGTCCACAGGGATCAATCAGCCCCAGCATTTT.

In its sample, this clonotype was seen many times. This chain connects TRBV5-5 to TRBJ2-7; 11 bases align to TRBD2. V shed 1 base and J 6 bases; nucleotides not matched to a gene: 6. CDR1 and CDR2 (germline): SGHKS, YYEKEE (reference sequence). This CDR3 has 15 amino acids. CDR3 amino acids: CASSLRLAGGREQYF. Here the CDR3 DNA reads TGTGCCAGCAGCTTGAGGCTAGCGGGGGGCCGCGAGCAGTACTTC.

In this sample, this clonotype turned up many times. The chain combines TRBV28 with TRBJ1-5; 10 nucleotides agree with TRBD1. CDR3 size: 16 residues. The J segment lost 6 bases and the V segment lost 5 bases, leaving 10 bases of the junction unmatched. Looked up from germline, CDR1 is MDHEN and CDR2 is SYDVKM. The DNA of the CDR3 is TGTGCCAGCAGTACTCAGGGACAGGGGTTTGTTCAGCCCCAGCATTTT. Translated, it gives CASSTQGQGFVQPQHF. Combining the CDR3 with reference TRBV28 and TRBJ1-5 gives the whole variable domain DVKVTQSSRYLVKRTGEKVFLECVQDMDHENMFWYRQDPGLGLRLIYFSYDVKMKEKGDIPEGYSVSREKKERFSLILESASTNQTSMYLCASSTQGQGFVQPQHFGDGTRLSIL.

This clonotype was counted only a few times. The V call is TRBV19, the J call TRBJ2-6; TRBD1 is a possible D gene (5 bases). This CDR3 comprises 16 residues. The germline V and J ends were trimmed by 3 bases and 0 bases, with 9 bases remaining between them. Germline V gene data show CDR1 as LNHDA and CDR2 as SQIVND (reference sequence). As DNA, the CDR3 is TGTGCCAGTAGTATCCCGACAGTCTCTGGGGCCAACGTCCTGACTTTC. This encodes CASSIPTVSGANVLTF.

This clonotype has at least ten counts. Sequence at one end of the junction differs from germline and may be a read error. The chain has TRBV7-3 and TRBJ2-5; no definite D call. CDR1 is SGHTA and CDR2 is FQGTGA in the germline V gene. This CDR3 is 13 amino acids long. CDR3 nucleotides: TGTGCCAGCAGCTTAACGAAGGAAGATACCCAGTACTTC. Translation: CASSLTKEDTQYF.

J is TRBJ1-2 and V is TRBV4-2; D gene unclear. Between the trimmed V and J ends, which lost 0 bases and 3 bases, there was a span of 17 bases. CDR3 size: 17 residues. From germline, CDR1 is LGHNA and CDR2 YNFKEQ. CDR3 region: CASSQDQLSSPHYGYTF. As DNA, the CDR3 is TGTGCCAGCAGCCAAGATCAGCTGTCCAGTCCACACTATGGCTACACCTTC.

The chain joins TRBV10-3 to TRBJ2-1; 8 positions agree with TRBD2. The J segment lost 16 bases and the V segment lost 6 bases, leaving 11 bases of the junction unmatched. This CDR3 contains 12 residues. The V gene's germline CDR1 is ENHRY and CDR2 SYGVKD. CDR3 loop: CAISTNWTSRFF. DNA of the CDR3: TGTGCCATCAGCACTAATTGGACTAGCCGTTTCTTC.

This clonotype appeared a few times. The chain combines TRBV7-3 with TRBJ2-1, with 10 nucleotides matching TRBD2. This CDR3 is built from 18 residues. V was pared by 5 bases and J by 7 bases, with 17 bases of the junction left unmatched. Germline V lookup: CDR1 SGHTA, CDR2 FQGTGA. Here the CDR3 reads CASSPNSGGPNGGNEQFF. As DNA, the CDR3 is TGTGCCAGCAGCCCAAATAGCGGGGGGCCCAACGGGGGGAATGAGCAGTTCTTC.

This clonotype was seen at least ten times. The chain recombines TRBV12-3 or TRBV12-4 with TRBJ2-3; D could derive from TRBD1 or TRBD2 (5 bases each). This CDR3 is built from 15 residues. Deletions cut 3 bases from V and 1 base from J, with 11 bases between. CDR3 loop: CASSFRDGGTDTQYF. DNA of the CDR3: TGTGCCAGCAGTTTCCGGGACGGAGGCACAGATACGCAGTATTTT.

This clonotype was picked up many times. The V call is TRBV5-4, the J call TRBJ2-5; maybe TRBD2 (5 bases). The germline gives CDR1 SGHNT, CDR2 YYREEE (reference sequence). This CDR3 region has 14 residues. V lost 4 bases and J lost 4, with 14 bases in between. The CDR3, as DNA: TGTGCCAGCAGCCCCCGCGTCGAGGGAGAGACCCAGTACTTC. Translation gives CASSPRVEGETQYF.

This clonotype was seen at least ten times. This sequence joins TRBV9 and TRBJ2-4; perhaps TRBD2 as D (7 bases). V was cut by 3 bases and J by 8 bases, with 15 bases left in between. Germline-derived CDR1 and CDR2 are SGDLS and YYNGEE. The CDR3 runs to 14 residues. The CDR3 coding sequence is TGTGCCAGCAGCGACCGAGGGGGAGGGGACATTCAGTACTTC. Translated, it gives CASSDRGGGDIQYF.

This clonotype showed up many times. The rearrangement joins TRBV7-2 to TRBJ2-1; D might be TRBD2 (5 bases). Germline assignment: CDR1 SGHTA and CDR2 FQGNSA. The CDR3 runs to 13 residues. Trimming took 7 bases from V and 7 from J, leaving 14 bases between them. Here the CDR3 DNA reads TGTGCCAGCAACTTGTCGGGAAAGAATGAGCAGTTCTTC. Its protein product is CASNLSGKNEQFF. Drawing the rest from reference TRBV7-2 and TRBJ2-1, the complete variable domain is GAGVSQSPSNKVTEKGKDVELRCDPISGHTALYWYRQSLGQGLEFLIYFQGNSAPDKSGLPSDRFSAERTGGSVSTLTIQRTQQEDSAVYLCASNLSGKNEQFFGPGTRLTVL.

In this sample, this clonotype turned up many times. The V and J genes are TRBV12-3 or TRBV12-4 and TRBJ1-1, with 8 bases aligning to TRBD1. The CDR3 sequence is 16 residues long. Trimming took 2 bases from V and 0 from J; bases not matched to a gene: 5. CDR3 in amino acids: CASSLKAGGLNTEAFF. The CDR3 nucleotides read TGTGCCAGCAGTTTAAAGGCAGGGGGCTTGAACACTGAAGCTTTCTTT.